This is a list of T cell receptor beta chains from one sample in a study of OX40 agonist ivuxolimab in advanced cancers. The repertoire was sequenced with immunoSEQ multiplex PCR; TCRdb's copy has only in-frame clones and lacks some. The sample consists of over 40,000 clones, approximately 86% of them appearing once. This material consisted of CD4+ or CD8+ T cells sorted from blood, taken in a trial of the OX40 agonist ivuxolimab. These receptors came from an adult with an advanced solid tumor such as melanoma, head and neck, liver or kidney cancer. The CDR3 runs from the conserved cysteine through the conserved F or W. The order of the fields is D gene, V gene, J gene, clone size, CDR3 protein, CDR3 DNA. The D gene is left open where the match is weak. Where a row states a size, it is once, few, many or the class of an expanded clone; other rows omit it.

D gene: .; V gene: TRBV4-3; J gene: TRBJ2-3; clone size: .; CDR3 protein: CASSPGGQFTDTQYF; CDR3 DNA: TGCGCCAGCAGTCCCGGCGGGCAATTCACAGATACGCAGTATTTT
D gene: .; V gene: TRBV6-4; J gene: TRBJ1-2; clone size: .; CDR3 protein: CASSGDQTDYGYTF; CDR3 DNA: TGTGCCAGCAGCGGTGATCAAACGGACTATGGCTACACCTTC
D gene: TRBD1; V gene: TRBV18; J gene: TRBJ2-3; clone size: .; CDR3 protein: CASSLRGQGSTDTQYF; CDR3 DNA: TGTGCCAGCTCACTAAGGGGACAGGGGAGCACAGATACGCAGTATTTT
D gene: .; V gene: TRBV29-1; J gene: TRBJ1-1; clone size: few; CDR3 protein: CSVQPMAEAFF; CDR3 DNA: TGCAGCGTGCAACCGATGGCTGAAGCTTTCTTT
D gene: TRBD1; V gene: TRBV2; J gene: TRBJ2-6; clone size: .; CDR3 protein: CASSPRQGSSGANVLTF; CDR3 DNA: TGTGCCAGCAGTCCCCGACAGGGTAGCTCTGGGGCCAACGTCCTGACTTTC
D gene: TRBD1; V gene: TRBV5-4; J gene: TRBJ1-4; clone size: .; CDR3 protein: CASSSNRGKGEKLFF; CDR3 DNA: TGTGCCAGCAGCTCCAACAGGGGAAAAGGCGAAAAACTGTTTTTT
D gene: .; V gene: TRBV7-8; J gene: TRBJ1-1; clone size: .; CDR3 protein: CASSLRGLNTEAFF; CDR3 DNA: TGTGCCAGCAGCTTGAGGGGCTTGAACACTGAAGCTTTCTTT
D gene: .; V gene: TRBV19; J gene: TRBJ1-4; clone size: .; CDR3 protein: CASNTQGFGEKLFF; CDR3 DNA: TGTGCCAGTAACACTCAAGGTTTTGGCGAAAAACTGTTTTTT
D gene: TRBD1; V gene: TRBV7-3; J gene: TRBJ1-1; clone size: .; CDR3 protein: CASSSGTGLDTEAFF; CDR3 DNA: TGTGCCAGCAGCTCCGGGACAGGGTTGGACACTGAAGCTTTCTTT
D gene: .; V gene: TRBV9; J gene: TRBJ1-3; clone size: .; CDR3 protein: CASSVGLTSGNTIYF; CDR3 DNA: TGTGCCAGCAGCGTAGGTCTCACCTCTGGAAACACCATATATTTT
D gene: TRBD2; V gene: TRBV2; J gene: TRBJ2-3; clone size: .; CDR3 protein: CASMREGQVPQYF; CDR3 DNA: TGTGCCAGCATGCGGGAGGGCCAGGTACCGCAGTATTTT
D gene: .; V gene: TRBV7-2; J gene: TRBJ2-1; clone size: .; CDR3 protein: CASSRLSGTMYNEQFF; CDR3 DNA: TGTGCCAGCAGCCGCCTCTCTGGGACCATGTACAATGAGCAGTTCTTC
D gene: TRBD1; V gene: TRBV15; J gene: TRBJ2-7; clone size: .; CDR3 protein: CATRSLQGGEQYF; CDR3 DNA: TGTGCCACCAGATCCCTACAGGGGGGCGAGCAGTACTTC
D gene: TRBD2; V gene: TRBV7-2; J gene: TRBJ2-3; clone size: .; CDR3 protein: CASSPPSSGGADTQYF; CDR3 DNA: TGTGCCAGCAGCCCCCCCTCGAGCGGGGGGGCGGATACGCAGTATTTT
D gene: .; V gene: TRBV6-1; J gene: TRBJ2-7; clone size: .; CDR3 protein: CASTRTDYEQYF; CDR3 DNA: TGTGCCAGCACCCGGACAGACTACGAGCAGTACTTC
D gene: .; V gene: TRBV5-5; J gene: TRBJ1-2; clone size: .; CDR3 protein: CASSLGVQGGGYTF; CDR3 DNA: TGTGCCAGCAGCTTGGGTGTCCAGGGTGGCGGCTACACCTTC
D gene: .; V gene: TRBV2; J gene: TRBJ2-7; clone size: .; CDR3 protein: CASSEQPTVAPDISYEQYF; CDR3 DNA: TGTGCCAGCAGTGAGCAGCCGACAGTGGCCCCCGATATCTCCTACGAGCAGTACTTC
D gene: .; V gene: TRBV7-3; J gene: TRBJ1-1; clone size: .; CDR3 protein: CASSSLGRGNTEAFF; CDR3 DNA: TGTGCCAGCAGCTCTCTTGGCAGGGGGAACACTGAAGCTTTCTTT
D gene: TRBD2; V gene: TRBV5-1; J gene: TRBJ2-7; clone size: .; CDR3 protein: CASSLAGTSIGYEQYF; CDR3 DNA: TGCGCCAGCAGCTTGGCCGGGACTAGCATAGGGTACGAGCAGTACTTC
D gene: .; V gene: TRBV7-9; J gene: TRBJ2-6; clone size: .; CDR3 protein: CASSLGLVANVLTF; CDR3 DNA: TGTGCCAGCAGCCTAGGTTTAGTCGCCAACGTCCTGACTTTC
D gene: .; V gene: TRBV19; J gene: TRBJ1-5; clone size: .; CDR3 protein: CASSIEGRRPQHF; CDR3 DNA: TGTGCCAGTAGTATTGAGGGACGCCGGCCCCAGCATTTT
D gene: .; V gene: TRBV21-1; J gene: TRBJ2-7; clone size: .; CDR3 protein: CASSKPEEGLAGDYEQYF; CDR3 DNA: TGTGCCAGCAGCAAACCCGAGGAAGGACTAGCGGGAGACTACGAGCAGTACTTC
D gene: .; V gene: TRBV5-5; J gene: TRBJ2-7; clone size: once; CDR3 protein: CASSLDPGLTYEQYF; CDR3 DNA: TGTGCCAGCAGCTTAGATCCGGGACTGACTTACGAGCAGTACTTC
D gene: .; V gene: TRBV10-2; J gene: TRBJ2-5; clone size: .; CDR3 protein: CASSDLGPPGETQYF; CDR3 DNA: TGCGCCAGCAGTGACCTCGGGCCACCTGGTGAGACCCAGTACTTC
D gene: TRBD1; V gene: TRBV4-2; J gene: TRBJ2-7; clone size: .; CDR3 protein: CASSQDGTETYEQYF; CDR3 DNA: TGTGCCAGCAGCCAAGATGGGACAGAGACCTACGAGCAGTACTTC
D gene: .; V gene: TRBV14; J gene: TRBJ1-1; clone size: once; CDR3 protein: CASSQDFATEAFF; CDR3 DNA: TGTGCCAGCAGCCAAGATTTCGCGACTGAAGCTTTCTTT
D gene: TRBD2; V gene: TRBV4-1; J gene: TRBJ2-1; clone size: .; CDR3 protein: CASRGTSSYNEQFF; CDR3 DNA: TGCGCCAGCAGAGGGACTAGCTCCTACAATGAGCAGTTCTTC
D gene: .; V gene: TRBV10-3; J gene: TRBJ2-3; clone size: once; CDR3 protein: CAISDLAKSTDTQYF; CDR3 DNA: TGTGCCATCAGTGATTTGGCGAAAAGCACAGATACGCAGTATTTT
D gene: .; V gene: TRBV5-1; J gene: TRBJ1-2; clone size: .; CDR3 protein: CASSQNYGYTF; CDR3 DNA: TGCGCCAGCTCCCAGAACTATGGCTACACCTTC
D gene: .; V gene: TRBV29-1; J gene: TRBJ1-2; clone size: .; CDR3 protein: CSVGGGTLGGYTF; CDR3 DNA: TGCAGCGTTGGTGGGGGTACCCTAGGGGGCTACACCTTC
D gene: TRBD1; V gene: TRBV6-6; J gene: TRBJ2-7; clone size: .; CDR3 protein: CASSPDRDYEQYF; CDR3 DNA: TGTGCCAGCAGTCCCGACAGGGACTACGAGCAGTACTTC
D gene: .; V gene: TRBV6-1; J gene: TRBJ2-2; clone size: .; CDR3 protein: CASSEGWGAAGELFF; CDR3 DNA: TGTGCCAGCAGTGAAGGGTGGGGAGCCGCCGGGGAGCTGTTTTTT
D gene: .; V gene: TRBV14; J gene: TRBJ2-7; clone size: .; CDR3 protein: CASSSIPGYEQYF; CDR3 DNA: TGTGCCAGCAGTTCCATACCGGGTTACGAGCAGTACTTC
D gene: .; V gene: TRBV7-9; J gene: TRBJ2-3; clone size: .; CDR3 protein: CASSLVWTQYF; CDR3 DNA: TGTGCCAGCAGCTTGGTTTGGACGCAGTATTTT
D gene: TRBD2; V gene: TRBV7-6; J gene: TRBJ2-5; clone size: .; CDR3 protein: CASSRGGETQYF; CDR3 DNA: TGTGCCAGCAGCCGGGGGGGGGAGACCCAGTACTTC
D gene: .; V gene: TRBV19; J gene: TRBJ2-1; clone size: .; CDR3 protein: CASSMELGEQFF; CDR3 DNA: TGTGCCAGTAGTATGGAACTCGGTGAGCAGTTCTTC
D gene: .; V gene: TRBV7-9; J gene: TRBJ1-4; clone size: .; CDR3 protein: CASSLQWSGTVNEKLFF; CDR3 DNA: TGTGCCAGCAGCTTACAATGGTCGGGAACAGTTAATGAAAAACTGTTTTTT
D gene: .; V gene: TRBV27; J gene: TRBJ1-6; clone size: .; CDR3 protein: CASSLGDRNSPLHF; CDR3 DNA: TGTGCCAGCAGTTTAGGGGACCGGAATTCACCCCTCCACTTT
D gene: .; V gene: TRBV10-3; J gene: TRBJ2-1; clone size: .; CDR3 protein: CAISAGSSYNEQFF; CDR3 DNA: TGTGCCATCAGTGCGGGAAGCTCCTACAATGAGCAGTTCTTC
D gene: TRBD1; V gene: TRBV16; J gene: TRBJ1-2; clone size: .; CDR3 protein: CASSQLGTGYGYTF; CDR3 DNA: TGTGCCAGCAGCCAATTAGGGACAGGCTATGGCTACACCTTC
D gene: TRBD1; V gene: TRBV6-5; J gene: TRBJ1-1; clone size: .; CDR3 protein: CASSPQGADTEAFF; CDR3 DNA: TGTGCCAGCAGCCCACAGGGGGCCGACACTGAAGCTTTCTTT
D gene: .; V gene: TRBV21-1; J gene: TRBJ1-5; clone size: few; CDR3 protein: CASSKEDPQHF; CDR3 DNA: TGTGCCAGCAGCAAAGAGGACCCCCAGCATTTT
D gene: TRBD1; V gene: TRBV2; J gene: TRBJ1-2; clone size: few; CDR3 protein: CASQTGNYGYTF; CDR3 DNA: TGTGCCAGCCAGACAGGGAACTATGGCTACACCTTC
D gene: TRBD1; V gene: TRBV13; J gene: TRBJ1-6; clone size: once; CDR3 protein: CASSLGQGVRNSPLHF; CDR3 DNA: TGTGCCAGCAGCTTAGGGCAGGGGGTACGTAATTCACCCCTCCACTTT
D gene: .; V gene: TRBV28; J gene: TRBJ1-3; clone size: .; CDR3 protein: CASSLNNARSSGNTIYF; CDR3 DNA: TGTGCCAGCAGTTTAAATAATGCACGCAGCTCTGGAAACACCATATATTTT
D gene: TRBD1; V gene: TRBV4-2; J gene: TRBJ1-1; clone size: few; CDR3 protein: CASADRGEAFF; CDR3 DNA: TGTGCCAGCGCGGACAGGGGAGAAGCTTTCTTT
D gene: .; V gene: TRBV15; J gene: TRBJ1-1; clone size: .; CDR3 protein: CATSRDFVGRGVPNTEAFF; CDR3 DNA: TGTGCCACCAGCAGAGATTTTGTGGGAAGGGGGGTTCCGAACACTGAAGCTTTCTTT
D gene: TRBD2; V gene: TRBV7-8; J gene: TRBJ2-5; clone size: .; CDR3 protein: CASSARRSGGETQYF; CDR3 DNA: TGTGCCAGCAGCGCTCGGAGGAGCGGGGGAGAGACCCAGTACTTC
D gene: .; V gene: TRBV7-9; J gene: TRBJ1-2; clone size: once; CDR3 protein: CASSLLSGYTF; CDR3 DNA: TGTGCCAGCAGCTTATTGTCTGGCTACACCTTC
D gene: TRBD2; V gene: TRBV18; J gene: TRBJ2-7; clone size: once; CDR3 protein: CASSPPGLAGNYEQYF; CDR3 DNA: TGTGCCAGCTCGCCCCCCGGCCTAGCGGGAAATTACGAGCAGTACTTC
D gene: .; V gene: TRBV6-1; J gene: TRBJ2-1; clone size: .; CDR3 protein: CASSEALTGGNEQFF; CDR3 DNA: TGTGCCAGCAGTGAAGCCCTGACAGGTGGAAATGAGCAGTTCTTC
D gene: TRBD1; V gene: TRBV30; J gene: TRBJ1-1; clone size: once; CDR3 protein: CAWRSTGGVEAFF; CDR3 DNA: TGTGCCTGGAGGTCCACAGGGGGCGTTGAAGCTTTCTTT
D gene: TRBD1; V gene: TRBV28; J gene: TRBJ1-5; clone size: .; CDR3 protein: CASRTGSYSNQPQHF; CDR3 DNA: TGTGCCAGCAGGACAGGGAGTTATAGCAATCAGCCCCAGCATTTT
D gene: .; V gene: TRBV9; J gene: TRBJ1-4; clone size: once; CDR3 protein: CASSEAPGARGWGYEKLFF; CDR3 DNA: TGTGCCAGCAGCGAGGCCCCAGGGGCCCGGGGGTGGGGCTATGAAAAACTGTTTTTT
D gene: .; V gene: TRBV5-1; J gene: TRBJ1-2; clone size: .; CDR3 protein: CASSSDSWSYGYTF; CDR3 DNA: TGCGCCAGCAGCTCGGACAGTTGGAGTTACGGCTACACCTTC